The text below deals with one TCR beta chain. Original processing methods: Quantification of nucleated cells was approximated via reference gene primer amplification. Here immunoSEQ multiplex PCR was the method, and the copy in TCRdb shows in-frame clones only, minus some. V and J calls and clone size are given by that table; D and trimming were obtained from the DNA. The profile shows some 200,000 clones, about 90% of them singletons. Participant-reported clinical history was the basis for cohort assignment. The sample comes from a study of blood T cell repertoires in COVID-19. Study in general: Donors in the United States, Italy and Spain gave samples during acute or convalescent COVID-19. Sample material is recorded as cDNA or gDNA derived from T cells, B-cell-depleted T cells, or PBMCs.

The TCR was taken from a woman aged 30 to 39 who had recovered from COVID-19. The sequenced sample consisted of PBMCs or T cells enriched from blood (not recorded which).

The CDR3 is CASSLGAGGHQPQHF. The CDR3 DNA reads TGTGCCAGCAGTTTGGGGGCGGGGGGTCATCAGCCCCAGCATTTT. V is TRBV27 and J is TRBJ1-5, with D possibly TRBD1 on 6 matching bases. The germline gives CDR1 MNHEY, CDR2 SMNVEV (reference sequence). The CDR3 has 15 residues. V was pared by 3 bases and J by 5 bases, with 14 bases between.